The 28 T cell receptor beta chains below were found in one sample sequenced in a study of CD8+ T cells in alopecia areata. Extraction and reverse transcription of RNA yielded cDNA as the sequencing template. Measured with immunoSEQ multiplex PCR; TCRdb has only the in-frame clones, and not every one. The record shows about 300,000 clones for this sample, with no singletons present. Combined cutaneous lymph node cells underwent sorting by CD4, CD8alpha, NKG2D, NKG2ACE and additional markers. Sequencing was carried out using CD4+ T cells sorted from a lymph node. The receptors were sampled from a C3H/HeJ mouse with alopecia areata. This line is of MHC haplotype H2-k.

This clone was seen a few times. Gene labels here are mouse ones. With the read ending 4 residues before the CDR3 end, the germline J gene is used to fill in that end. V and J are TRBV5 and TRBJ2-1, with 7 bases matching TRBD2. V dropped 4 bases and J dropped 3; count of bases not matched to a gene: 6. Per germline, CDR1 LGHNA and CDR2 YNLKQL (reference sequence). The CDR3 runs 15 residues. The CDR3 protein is CASSPHWGLYAEQFF. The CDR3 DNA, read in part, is TGTGCCAGCAGCCCCCACTGGGGCCTCTATGCT.

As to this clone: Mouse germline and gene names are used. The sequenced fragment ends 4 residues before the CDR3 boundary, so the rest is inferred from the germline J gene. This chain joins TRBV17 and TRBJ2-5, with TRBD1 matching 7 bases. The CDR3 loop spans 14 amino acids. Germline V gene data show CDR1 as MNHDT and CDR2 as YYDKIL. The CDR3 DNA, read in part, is TGTGCTAGCAGTAGTTGGCAGGGGGAAGAC. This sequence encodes CASSSWQGED. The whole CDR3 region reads CASSSWQGEDTQYF.

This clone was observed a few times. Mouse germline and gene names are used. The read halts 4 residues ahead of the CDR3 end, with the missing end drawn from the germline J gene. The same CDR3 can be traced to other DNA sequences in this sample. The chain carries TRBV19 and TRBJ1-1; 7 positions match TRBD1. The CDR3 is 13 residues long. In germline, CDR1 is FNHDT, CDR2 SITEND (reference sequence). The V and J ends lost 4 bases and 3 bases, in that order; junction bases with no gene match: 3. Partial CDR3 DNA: TGTGCCAGCAGTCCCACAGGGGACACA. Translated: CASSPTGDT. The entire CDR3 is CASSPTGDTEVFF.

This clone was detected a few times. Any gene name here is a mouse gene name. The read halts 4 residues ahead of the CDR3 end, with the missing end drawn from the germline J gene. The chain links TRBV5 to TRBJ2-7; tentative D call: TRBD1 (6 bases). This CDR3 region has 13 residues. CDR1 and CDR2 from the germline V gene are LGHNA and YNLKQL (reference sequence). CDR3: CASSQPGAHEQYF. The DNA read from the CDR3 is TGTGCCAGCAGCCAACCAGGGGCCCAT.

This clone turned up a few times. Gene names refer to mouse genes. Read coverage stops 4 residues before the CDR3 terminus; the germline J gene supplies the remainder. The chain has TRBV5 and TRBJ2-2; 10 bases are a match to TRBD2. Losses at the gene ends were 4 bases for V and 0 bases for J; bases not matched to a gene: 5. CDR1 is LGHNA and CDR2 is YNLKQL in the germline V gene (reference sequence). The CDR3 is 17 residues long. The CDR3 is CASSPRLGGANTGQLYF. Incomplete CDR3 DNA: TGTGCCAGCAGCCCCCGACTGGGGGGAGCAAACACCGGG.

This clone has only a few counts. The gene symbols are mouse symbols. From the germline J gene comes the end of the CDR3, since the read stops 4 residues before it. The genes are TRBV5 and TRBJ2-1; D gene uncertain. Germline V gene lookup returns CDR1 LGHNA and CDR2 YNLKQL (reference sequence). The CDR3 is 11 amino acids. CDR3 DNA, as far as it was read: TGTGCCAGCAGCCCAGGAGCT. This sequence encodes CASSPGA. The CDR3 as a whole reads CASSPGAEQFF.

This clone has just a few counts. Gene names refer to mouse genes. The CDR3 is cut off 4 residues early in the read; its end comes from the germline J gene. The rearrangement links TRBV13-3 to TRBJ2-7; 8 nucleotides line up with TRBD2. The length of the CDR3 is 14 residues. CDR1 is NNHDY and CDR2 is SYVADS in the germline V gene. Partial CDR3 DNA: TGTGCCAGCAGTGATTCTGGGGGGCGAGAT. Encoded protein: CASSDSGGRD. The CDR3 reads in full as CASSDSGGRDEQYF.

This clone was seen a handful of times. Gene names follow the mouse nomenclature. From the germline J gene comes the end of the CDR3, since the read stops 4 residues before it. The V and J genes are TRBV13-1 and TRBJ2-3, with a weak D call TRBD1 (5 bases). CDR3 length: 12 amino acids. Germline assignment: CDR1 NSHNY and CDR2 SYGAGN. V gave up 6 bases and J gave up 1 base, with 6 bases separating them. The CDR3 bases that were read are TGTGCCAGCACCAGGGGTGCAGAA. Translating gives CASTRGAE. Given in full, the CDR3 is CASTRGAETLYF.

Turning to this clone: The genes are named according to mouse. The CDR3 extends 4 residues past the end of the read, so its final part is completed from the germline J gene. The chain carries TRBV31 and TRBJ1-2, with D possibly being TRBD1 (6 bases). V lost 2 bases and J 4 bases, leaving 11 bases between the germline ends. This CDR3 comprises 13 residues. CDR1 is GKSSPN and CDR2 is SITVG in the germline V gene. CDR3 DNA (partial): TGTGCCTGGAGTAAACAGGGTGGCTCC. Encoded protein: CAWSKQGGS. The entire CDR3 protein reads CAWSKQGGSDYTF. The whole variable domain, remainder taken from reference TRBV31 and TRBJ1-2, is AQTIHQWPVAEIKAVGSPLSLGCTIKGKSSPNLYWYWQATGGTLQQLFYSITVGQVESVVQLNLSASRPKDDQFILSTEKLLLSHSGFYLCAWSKQGGSDYTFGSGTRLLVI.

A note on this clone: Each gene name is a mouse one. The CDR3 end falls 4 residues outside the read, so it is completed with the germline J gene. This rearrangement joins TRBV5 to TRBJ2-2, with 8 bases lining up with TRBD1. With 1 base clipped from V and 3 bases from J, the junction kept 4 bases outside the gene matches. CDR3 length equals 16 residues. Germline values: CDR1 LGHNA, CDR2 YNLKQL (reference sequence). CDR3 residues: CASSQARGLDTGQLYF. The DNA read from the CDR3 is TGTGCCAGCAGCCAAGCCAGGGGGCTGGACACCGGG.

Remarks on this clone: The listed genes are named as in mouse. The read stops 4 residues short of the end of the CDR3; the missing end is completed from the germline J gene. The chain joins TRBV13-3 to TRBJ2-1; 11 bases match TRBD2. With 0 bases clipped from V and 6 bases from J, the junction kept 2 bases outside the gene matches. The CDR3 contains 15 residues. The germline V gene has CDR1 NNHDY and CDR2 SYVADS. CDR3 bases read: TGTGCCAGCAGTGATGACTGGGGGGGCGTTGCT. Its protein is CASSDDWGGVA. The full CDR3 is CASSDDWGGVAEQFF.

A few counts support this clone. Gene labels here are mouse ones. The sequenced part of the CDR3 DNA is TGTGCCAGCAGTCCCCGGGACAGGGGTGGTTCGCCC. Its translation is CASSPRDRGGSP. The entire CDR3 protein is CASSPRDRGGSPLYF. V and J are TRBV13-3 and TRBJ1-6, with 10 bases aligning to TRBD1. The missing CDR3 end, 3 residues past where the read stops, is filled in from the germline J gene. TRBJ1-6 is filed as an ORF, its function uncertain. J was trimmed by 9 bases and V by 4 bases; bases with no gene match: 7. The CDR3 is made up of 15 amino acids. Germline V gene sequence: CDR1 NNHDY, CDR2 SYVADS.

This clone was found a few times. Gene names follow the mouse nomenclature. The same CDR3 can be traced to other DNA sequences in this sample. Partial CDR3 DNA: TGTGCTAGCAGTAGAAGGGGGTCCTAT. Its protein product is CASSRRGSY. In full, the CDR3 reads CASSRRGSYEQYF. This rearrangement joins TRBV17 to TRBJ2-7; D might be TRBD1 (6 bases). The read gets to within 4 residues of the CDR3 end, and the germline J gene fills in the rest. This CDR3 is 13 amino acids long. Germline V gene sequence: CDR1 MNHDT, CDR2 YYDKIL. Trimming stripped 2 bases from V and 1 base from J, with 6 bases between.

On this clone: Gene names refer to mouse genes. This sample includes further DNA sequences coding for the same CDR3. Here the CDR3 reads CASSTGVGQDTQYF. The CDR3 DNA, read in part, is TGTGCCAGCAGTACAGGGGTAGGCCAAGAC. V is TRBV19 and J is TRBJ2-5, with D tentatively TRBD1 (6 bases). The missing CDR3 end, 4 residues past where the read stops, is filled in from the germline J gene. The CDR3 has 14 residues. CDR1 FNHDT and CDR2 SITEND come from the germline V gene (reference sequence). V was pared by 3 bases and J by 2 bases, with 10 bases between.

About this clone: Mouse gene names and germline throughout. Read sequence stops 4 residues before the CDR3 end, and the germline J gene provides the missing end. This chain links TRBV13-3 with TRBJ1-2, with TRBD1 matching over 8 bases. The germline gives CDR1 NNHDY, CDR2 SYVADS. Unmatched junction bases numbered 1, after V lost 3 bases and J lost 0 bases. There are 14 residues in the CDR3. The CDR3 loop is CASSGTGPNSDYTF. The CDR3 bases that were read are TGTGCCAGCAGTGGGACAGGGCCAAACTCC.

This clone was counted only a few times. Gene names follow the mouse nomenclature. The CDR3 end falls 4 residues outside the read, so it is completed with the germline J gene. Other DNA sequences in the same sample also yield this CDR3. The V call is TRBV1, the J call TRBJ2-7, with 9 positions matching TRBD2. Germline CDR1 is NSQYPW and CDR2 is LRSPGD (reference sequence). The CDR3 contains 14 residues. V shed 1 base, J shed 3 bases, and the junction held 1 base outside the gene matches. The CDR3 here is CTCSAAGLGYEQYF. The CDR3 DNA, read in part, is TGCACCTGCAGTGCAGCGGGACTGGGCTAT.

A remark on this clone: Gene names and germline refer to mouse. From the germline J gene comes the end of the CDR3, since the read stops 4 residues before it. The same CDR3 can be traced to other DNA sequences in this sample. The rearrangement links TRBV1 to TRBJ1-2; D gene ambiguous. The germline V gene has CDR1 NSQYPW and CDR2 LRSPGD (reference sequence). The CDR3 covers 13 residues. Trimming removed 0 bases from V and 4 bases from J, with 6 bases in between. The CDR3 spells CTCSADSGSDYTF. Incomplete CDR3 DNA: TGCACCTGCAGTGCAGACAGTGGCTCC.

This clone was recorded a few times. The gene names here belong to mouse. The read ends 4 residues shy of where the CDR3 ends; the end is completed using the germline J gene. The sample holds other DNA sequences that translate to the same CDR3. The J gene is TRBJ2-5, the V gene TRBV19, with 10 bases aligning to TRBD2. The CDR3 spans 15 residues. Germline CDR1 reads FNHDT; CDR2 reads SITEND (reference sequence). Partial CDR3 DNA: TGTGCCAGCAGTATTCCTGGGGGGGCGCGAGAC. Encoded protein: CASSIPGGARD. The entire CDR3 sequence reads CASSIPGGARDTQYF.

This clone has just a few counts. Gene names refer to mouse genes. The CDR3 here is CASGVGLGGRGAETLYF. The covered CDR3 bases are TGTGCCAGCGGTGTCGGACTGGGGGGGCGCGGTGCAGAA. The rearrangement links TRBV13-2 to TRBJ2-3; 13 nucleotides match TRBD2. The observed sequence ends 4 residues before the CDR3 terminus, with the missing tail filled in from the germline J gene. The CDR3 has 17 residues. The ends lost 3 bases at V and 1 base at J; junction bases unmatched: 5. Per the germline V gene, CDR1 is NNHNN and CDR2 is SYGAGS (reference sequence).

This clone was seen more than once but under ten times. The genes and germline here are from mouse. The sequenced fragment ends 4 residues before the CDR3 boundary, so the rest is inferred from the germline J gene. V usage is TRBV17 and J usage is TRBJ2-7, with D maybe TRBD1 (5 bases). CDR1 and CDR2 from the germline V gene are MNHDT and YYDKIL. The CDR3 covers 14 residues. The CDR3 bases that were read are TGTGCTAGCAGTAGAGGCAGGGCATCGTAT. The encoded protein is CASSRGRASY. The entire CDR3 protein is CASSRGRASYEQYF.

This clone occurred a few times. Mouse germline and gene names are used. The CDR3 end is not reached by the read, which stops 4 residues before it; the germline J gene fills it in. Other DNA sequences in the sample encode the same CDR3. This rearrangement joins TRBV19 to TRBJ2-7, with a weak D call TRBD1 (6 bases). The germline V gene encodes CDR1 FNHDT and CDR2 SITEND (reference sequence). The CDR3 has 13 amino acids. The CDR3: CASSPDRKYEQYF. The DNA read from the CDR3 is TGTGCCAGCAGTCCGGACAGAAAATAT.

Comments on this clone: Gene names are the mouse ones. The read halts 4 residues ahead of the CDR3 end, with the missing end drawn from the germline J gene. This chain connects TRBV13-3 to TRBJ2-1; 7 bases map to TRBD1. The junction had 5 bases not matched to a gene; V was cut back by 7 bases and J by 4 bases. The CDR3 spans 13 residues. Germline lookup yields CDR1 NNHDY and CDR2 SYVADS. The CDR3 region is CASGTEGYAEQFF. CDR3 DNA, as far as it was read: TGTGCCAGCGGGACAGAGGGGTATGCT.

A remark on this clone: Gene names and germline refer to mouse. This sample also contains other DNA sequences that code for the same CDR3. CDR3 in amino acids: CAWSLPGLGGYEQYF. The DNA read from the CDR3 is TGTGCCTGGAGTCTCCCGGGACTGGGGGGTTAT. The genes are TRBV31 and TRBJ2-7, with 12 bases fitting TRBD2. The read ends 4 residues early relative to the CDR3; the germline J gene fills the gap. The length of the CDR3 is 15 residues. The germline gives CDR1 GKSSPN, CDR2 SITVG.

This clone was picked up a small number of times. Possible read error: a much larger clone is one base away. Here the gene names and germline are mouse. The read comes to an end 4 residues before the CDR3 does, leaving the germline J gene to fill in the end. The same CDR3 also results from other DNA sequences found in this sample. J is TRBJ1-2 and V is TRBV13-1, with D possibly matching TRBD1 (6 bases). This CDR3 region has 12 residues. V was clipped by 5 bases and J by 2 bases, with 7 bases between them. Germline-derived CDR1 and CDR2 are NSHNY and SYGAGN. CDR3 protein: CASSTGNSDYTF. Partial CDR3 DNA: TGTGCCAGCAGCACAGGGAACTCC.

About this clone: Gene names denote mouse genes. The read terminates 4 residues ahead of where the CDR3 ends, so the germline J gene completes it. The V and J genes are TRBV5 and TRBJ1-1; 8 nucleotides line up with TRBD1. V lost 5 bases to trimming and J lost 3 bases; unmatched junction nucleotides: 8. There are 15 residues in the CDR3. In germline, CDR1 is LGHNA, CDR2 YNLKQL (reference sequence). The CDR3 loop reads CASSAQGGMDTEVFF. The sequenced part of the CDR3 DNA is TGTGCCAGCAGCGCACAGGGGGGGATGGACACA.

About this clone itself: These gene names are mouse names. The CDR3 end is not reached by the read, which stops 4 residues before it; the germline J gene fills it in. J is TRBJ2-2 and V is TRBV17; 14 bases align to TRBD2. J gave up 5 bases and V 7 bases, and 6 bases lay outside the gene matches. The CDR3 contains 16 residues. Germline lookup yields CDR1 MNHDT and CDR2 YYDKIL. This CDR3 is CASTPGTGGATGQLYF. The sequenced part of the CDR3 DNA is TGTGCTAGCACCCCTGGGACTGGGGGGGCAACCGGG.

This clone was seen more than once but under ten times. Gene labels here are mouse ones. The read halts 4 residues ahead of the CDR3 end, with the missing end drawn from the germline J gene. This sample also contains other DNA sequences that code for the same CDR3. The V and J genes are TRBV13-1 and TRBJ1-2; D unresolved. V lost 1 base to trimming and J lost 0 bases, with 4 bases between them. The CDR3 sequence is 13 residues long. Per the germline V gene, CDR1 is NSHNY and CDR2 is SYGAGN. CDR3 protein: CASSDLANSDYTF. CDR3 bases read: TGTGCCAGCAGTGATTTGGCAAACTCC.

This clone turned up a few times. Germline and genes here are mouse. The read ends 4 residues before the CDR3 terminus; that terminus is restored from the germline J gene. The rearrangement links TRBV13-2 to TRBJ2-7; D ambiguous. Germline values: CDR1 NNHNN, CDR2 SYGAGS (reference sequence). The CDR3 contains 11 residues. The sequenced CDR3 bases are TGTGCCAGCGGTGACACATAT. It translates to CASGDTY. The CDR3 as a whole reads CASGDTYEQYF.